This TCR beta chain is from a study of blood T cell repertoires in COVID-19. The germline V gene has CDR1 SGHVS and CDR2 FQNEAQ. After removal of 5 bases from V and 3 bases from J, the junction contained 11 bases not matched to a gene. The CDR3 is 17 amino acids. The table came from immunoSEQ multiplex PCR; TCRdb's copy has only in-frame clones and leaves some out. Here the sample spans some 670,000 clones, 75% to 90% being singletons. J is TRBJ2-1 and V is TRBV7-8; 9 bases map to TRBD1. Sequenced: peripheral blood. This sequence was found in a woman between 18 and 30 years old with acute or convalescent COVID-19. CDR3: CASSVKGQGFYYNEQFF. DNA of the CDR3: TGTGCCAGCAGCGTAAAAGGACAGGGGTTCTACTACAATGAGCAGTTCTTC.